The present entry profiles one TCR beta chain with its context. These data originate in a study of blood T cell repertoires in COVID-19. Overall study: Acute-phase and convalescent COVID-19 samples originated in the United States, Italy and Spain.

TCRdb keeps only in-frame clones here, not all; method: immunoSEQ multiplex PCR. The sample has 200,000 to 250,000 clones, around 84% seen once. The CDR3 consists of 15 residues. V shed 3 bases, J shed 3 bases, and the junction held 2 bases outside the gene matches. Germline V CDR1 and CDR2: MDHEN, SYDVKM. Sequences were obtained from peripheral blood. The chain combines TRBV28 with TRBJ1-6; 7 nucleotides agree with TRBD1. The clonotype was recovered from a woman under 30 with acute or convalescent COVID-19. The CDR3 sequence: CASSFRDSYNSPLHF. The CDR3 nucleotides are TGTGCCAGCAGTTTCAGGGACAGCTATAATTCACCCCTCCACTTT.